Sequencing of this TCR beta chain was carried out in a study of early T cells in non-severe SARS-CoV-2 infection. Study-wide context: With bulk RNA from unsorted whole blood as input, sequencing yielded unpaired chains.

This clonotype was found once. Its antigen is as yet unknown. It is likely a read error, because the conserved phenylalanine at the end of the CDR3 is missing. The study, taken as a whole, reports: Database matching using VDJdb favored anti-spike CD8 responses, with private and CD4 specificities left missing.

Per the germline V gene, CDR1 is SGHRS and CDR2 is YFSETQ. Trimming took 4 bases from V and 2 from J, leaving 9 bases between them. CDR3 length: 13 amino acids. The TCR library protocol attached unique molecular identifiers to the individual cDNA molecules. TCRdb used MiXCR to reprocess the 5' RACE reads, holding one entry per CDR3 protein. The sample consists of tens of thousands of distinct CDR3 sequences, about 12% of them appearing once. Sequencing was performed on whole blood. This chain links TRBV5-1 with TRBJ1-1; D remains unclear. This receptor was taken from an adult who was a healthcare worker with PCR-confirmed SARS-CoV-2 infection or an uninfected control (not recorded which). The DNA of the CDR3 is TGCGCCAGCAGCGCGCAGGATAACACTGAAGCTTTCATT. It translates to CASSAQDNTEAFI.